The next 25 T cell receptor beta chains were all read from a single sample in a study of T cell responses to AZD1222 COVID-19 vaccine (TCRdb year 2021). Libraries were constructed by the immunoSEQ multiplex PCR assay. Imported from immuneACCESS, the table was reduced by TCRdb to in-frame sequences with V and J called. These copies leave out some clones; in studies compared against another copy, an unresolved V gene accounts for under half, and the cause of the remainder is not known. This sample has some 150,000 clones in its table, and more than 85% of those were observed once. Jointly, the top ten make up more than 0.7% of the sample. This specimen's time point label, interpreted: baseline before first vaccination. According to the study, the label for this sample's treatment or condition signals: meningococcal conjugate vaccine given as trial control. The source was peripheral blood, collected on day 0 of MenACWY control vaccination. These receptors were obtained from an adult in good health.

This sequence joins TRBV7-8 and TRBJ1-3; D is perhaps TRBD1 (5 bases). Germline loops: CDR1 SGHVS, CDR2 FQNEAQ. V dropped 5 bases and J dropped 4 bases, with 12 bases sitting between them. The CDR3 extends over 14 amino acids. This CDR3 is CASSPGRAGNTIYF. DNA for the CDR3: TGTGCCAGCAGCCCAGGGAGGGCCGGAAACACCATATATTTT.

The chain is built from TRBV18 and TRBJ2-4; no clear D. Germline CDR1 reads KGHSH; CDR2 reads LQKENI. CDR3 length equals 13 residues. Trimming cost V 0 bases and J 12 bases, with 12 bases left between them. The DNA of the CDR3 is TGTGCCAGCTCACCACCGATAGAGACCTCTCAGTACTTC. The encoded protein is CASSPPIETSQYF.

The chain employs TRBV3-1 (or the pseudogene TRBV3-2) and TRBJ2-3; D not resolved. The CDR3 sequence is 16 residues long. From germline, CDR1 is LGHDT and CDR2 YNNKEL (reference sequence). Trimming shortened V by 3 bases and J by 0 bases, and 13 bases separated the two germline ends. CDR3: CASSHRGFPSTDTQYF. CDR3 DNA sequence: TGTGCCAGCAGCCATAGAGGATTCCCTAGCACAGATACGCAGTATTTT.

In its sample, this clone was seen once. The chain carries TRBV5-4 and TRBJ1-4; the match to TRBD1 covers 7 bases. This CDR3 has 16 amino acids. J gave up 8 bases and V 6 bases, and 16 bases lay outside the gene matches. Germline CDR1 SGHNT, CDR2 YYREEE (reference sequence). The CDR3 nucleotides read TGTGCCAGCACCAACATTGGACAAAGGGGGCGAGAAAAACTGTTTTTT. Translation: CASTNIGQRGREKLFF.

V usage is TRBV4-1 and J usage is TRBJ1-2; TRBD1 aligns across 9 bases. Germline-derived CDR1 and CDR2 are MGHRA and YSYEKL. Trimming at V came to 4 bases and at J to 3 bases, leaving 6 bases not matched to a gene. CDR3 size: 15 residues. DNA for the CDR3: TGCGCCAGCAGCCCTCGGGACAGGGAGGACTATGGCTACACCTTC. It translates to CASSPRDREDYGYTF.

The CDR3 sequence: CASSLGPEMYYGYTF. Here the CDR3 DNA reads TGTGCCAGCTCCCTCGGACCGGAGATGTACTATGGCTACACCTTC. The chain employs TRBV18 and TRBJ1-2, with D uncertain. CDR1 KGHSH and CDR2 LQKENI come from the germline V gene. V lost 6 bases to trimming and J lost 3 bases, with 17 bases between them. CDR3 length equals 15 residues.

V usage is TRBV15 and J usage is TRBJ2-1; 7 nucleotides match TRBD2. This CDR3 has 18 residues. Germline V lookup: CDR1 LNHNV, CDR2 YYDKDF (reference sequence). V dropped 0 bases and J dropped 2; count of bases not matched to a gene: 10. The CDR3 coding sequence is TGTGCCACCAGCAGAGAAACTGGTCGCGGGAGCCCCTACAATGAGCAGTTCTTC. It yields the protein CATSRETGRGSPYNEQFF.

The count of this clone is one. The chain employs TRBV12-3 or TRBV12-4 and TRBJ1-5; tentatively, D is TRBD1 (5 bases). Deletions cut 6 bases from V and 6 bases from J, with 12 bases between. The CDR3 has 13 residues. The CDR3 loop reads CASSRERVQPQHF. Written as DNA, the CDR3 is TGTGCCAGCAGCAGGGAAAGGGTTCAGCCCCAGCATTTT.

The chain joins TRBV7-3 to TRBJ2-5; D unresolved. The V gene's germline CDR1 is SGHTA and CDR2 FQGTGA. V was pared by 2 bases and J by 5 bases, with 15 bases between. CDR3 length: 15 residues. In DNA, the CDR3 is TGTGCCAGCAGCTTAGGTTACTCGGGTGGGGAGACCCAGTACTTC. This codes for CASSLGYSGGETQYF.

The chain links TRBV5-1 to TRBJ1-4, with 7 bases identical to TRBD1. J was trimmed by 12 bases and V by 5 bases; bases with no gene match: 16. Germline V CDR1 and CDR2: SGHRS, YFSETQ. CDR3 size: 15 residues. DNA of the CDR3: TGCGCCAGCAGTTACTCCGGGACAGAACCTTTAGAACTGTTTTTT. Translated, it gives CASSYSGTEPLELFF.

The V gene is TRBV5-6, the J gene TRBJ2-7; D ambiguous. V was clipped by 7 bases and J by 3 bases, with 17 bases between them. This CDR3 is built from 14 residues. Germline CDR1 and CDR2: SGHDT and YYEEEE. CDR3 loop: CASDTMTGYYEQYF. The CDR3 DNA is TGTGCCAGCGATACTATGACTGGTTACTACGAGCAGTACTTC. The full variable domain, with the rest looked up from reference TRBV5-6 and TRBJ2-7, is DAGVTQSPTHLIKTRGQQVTLRCSPKSGHDTVSWYQQALGQGPQFIFQYYEEEERQRGNFPDRFSGHQFPNYSSELNVNALLLGDSALYLCASDTMTGYYEQYFGPGTRLTVT.

This clone was observed a few times. V is TRBV6-4 and J is TRBJ1-1; the D gene is possibly TRBD1 (6 bases). The CDR3 contains 12 residues. Germline CDR1 and CDR2: MRHNA and SNTAGT. V was pared by 8 bases and J by 10 bases, with 17 bases between. The CDR3 sequence is CASRRGPVGAFF. The CDR3 DNA sequence: TGTGCCAGCCGCCGGGGGCCTGTGGGAGCTTTCTTT.

The chain is built from TRBV2 and TRBJ2-2, with D possibly matching TRBD1 (5 bases). The CDR3 has 14 amino acids. V was clipped by 6 bases and J by 4 bases, with 12 bases between them. Germline V gene lookup returns CDR1 SNHLY and CDR2 FYNNEI. CDR3 protein: CASSRARGTGELFF. DNA for the CDR3: TGTGCCAGCAGCAGGGCACGCGGCACCGGGGAGCTGTTTTTT.

The chain carries TRBV6-5 and TRBJ1-1, with D uncertain. Germline V gives CDR1 MNHEY, CDR2 SVGAGI. V lost 6 bases and J 1 base, leaving 6 bases between the germline ends. The CDR3 sequence is 12 residues long. CDR3 sequence: CASSWQNTEAFF. The CDR3 DNA reads as TGTGCCAGCAGCTGGCAGAACACTGAAGCTTTCTTT.

V is TRBV5-1 and J is TRBJ1-2, with a tentative D call TRBD1 (5 bases). The CDR3 runs 15 residues. Germline CDR1 SGHRS, CDR2 YFSETQ. Trimming left V 0 bases short and J 0 bases short, with 9 bases between. The CDR3 reads CASSLDVGPNYGYTF. CDR3 nucleotides: TGCGCCAGCAGCTTGGATGTGGGACCTAACTATGGCTACACCTTC.

J is TRBJ2-7 and V is TRBV5-1; 8 bases match TRBD1. J gave up 3 bases and V 4 bases, and 3 bases lay outside the gene matches. Germline CDR1 reads SGHRS; CDR2 reads YFSETQ. This CDR3 is built from 13 residues. In DNA, the CDR3 is TGCGCCAGCAGCCGGGGACAGGTCTACGAGCAGTACTTC. This gives the protein CASSRGQVYEQYF.

This sequence joins TRBV2 and TRBJ1-2, with no clear D. This CDR3 has 15 amino acids. Looked up from germline, CDR1 is SNHLY and CDR2 is FYNNEI. Trimming stripped 6 bases from V and 0 bases from J, with 14 bases between. The CDR3 DNA is TGTGCCAGCAGAGAGGGATTAAAAACTAACTATGGCTACACCTTC. Amino acid sequence: CASREGLKTNYGYTF.

This clone was recorded once. V is TRBV5-4 and J is TRBJ1-1, with a possible D match to TRBD1 (5 bases). Germline V gene lookup returns CDR1 SGHNT and CDR2 YYREEE (reference sequence). CDR3 size: 14 residues. The V end was cut by 0 bases, the J end by 2 bases, with 8 bases between. This CDR3 is CASSLVTDNTEAFF. For the CDR3, the DNA is TGTGCCAGCAGCTTGGTGACAGATAACACTGAAGCTTTCTTT.

V usage is TRBV19 and J usage is TRBJ2-1; 11 nucleotides line up with TRBD2. CDR1 LNHDA and CDR2 SQIVND come from the germline V gene (reference sequence). CDR3 length equals 15 residues. The V and J ends lost 5 bases and 7 bases, in that order; junction bases with no gene match: 7. The chain's CDR3 is CASSHTSGSGNEQFF. CDR3 bases: TGTGCCAGTAGTCACACTAGCGGGAGTGGGAATGAGCAGTTCTTC.

This chain connects TRBV2 to TRBJ2-3; possible D gene TRBD1, 5 bases. V was shortened by 7 bases and J by 2 bases, with 10 bases between the two germline ends. The CDR3 runs to 13 residues. The V gene's germline CDR1 is SNHLY and CDR2 FYNNEI. The CDR3 loop is CASKGALTDTQYF. The CDR3 bases are TGTGCCAGCAAAGGGGCCCTCACAGATACGCAGTATTTT.

The gene calls are TRBV5-8 and TRBJ2-7; 12 bases are shared with TRBD2. The junction had 8 bases not matched to a gene; V was cut back by 5 bases and J by 5 bases. The CDR3 is 15 residues long. In germline, CDR1 is SGHTS, CDR2 YDEGEE. For the CDR3, the DNA is TGTGCCAGCAGATCGCGTGGACTAGCGGGAAACGAGCAGTACTTC. This translates into CASRSRGLAGNEQYF.

The chain carries TRBV7-9 and TRBJ1-5; D remains ambiguous. The CDR3 length is 13 residues. Germline V gives CDR1 SEHNR, CDR2 FQNEAQ (reference sequence). Trimming stripped 7 bases from V and 7 bases from J, with 14 bases between. CDR3 amino acids: CASNRGKEQPQHF. The CDR3 region has the DNA TGTGCCAGCAACCGAGGGAAGGAACAGCCCCAGCATTTT.

The chain uses TRBV7-9 and TRBJ2-5; the D is unclear. V lost 6 bases and J 0 bases, leaving 11 bases between the germline ends. CDR1 and CDR2 from the germline V gene are SEHNR and FQNEAQ (reference sequence). CDR3 length: 14 residues. The CDR3 DNA sequence: TGTGCCAGCAGATCCCAGGTCCACCAAGAGACCCAGTACTTC. As protein: CASRSQVHQETQYF.

The chain combines TRBV15 with TRBJ1-5, with 8 bases aligning to TRBD1. The junction had 6 bases not matched to a gene; V was cut back by 2 bases and J by 3 bases. CDR1 is LNHNV, CDR2 YYDKDF, per germline (reference sequence). The CDR3 contains 16 residues. The CDR3 coding sequence is TGTGCCACCAGCAGATTAAAGGGACAGGTCAATCAGCCCCAGCATTTT. This codes for CATSRLKGQVNQPQHF.

This clone appeared a single time. J is TRBJ1-1 and V is TRBV9; D is unclear. Deletions cut 4 bases from V and 2 bases from J, with 9 bases between. CDR3 size: 13 residues. Germline V gives CDR1 SGDLS, CDR2 YYNGEE. The CDR3 loop is CASSPGPNTEAFF. The CDR3 nucleotides read TGTGCCAGCAGCCCGGGTCCTAACACTGAAGCTTTCTTT.